These 24 T cell receptor beta chains originate from one sample sequenced in a study of T cell repertoires in cytomegalovirus infection. These receptors are not linked to any known antigen. TCRdb fed the reads into MiXCR, producing one record per CDR3 protein. Of 380,000 or so distinct CDR3 sequences in the sample, approximately 35% were seen once. Source: cultured PBMCs, taken from culture after CMV antigen stimulation. The receptors originated from a human donor in good health (CMV status not recorded). Some clones in this sample may be carry-over from other donors' samples.

This chain joins TRBV20-1 and TRBJ1-4, with 7 bases matching TRBD1. With V trimmed by 0 bases and J by 8 bases, 6 bases remained unmatched. The germline gives CDR1 DFQATT, CDR2 SNEGSKA (reference sequence). This CDR3 comprises 14 residues. In DNA, the CDR3 is TGCAGTGCTAGAGATAGTTCAGGGGGAGAAAAACTGTTTTTT. The encoded protein is CSARDSSGGEKLFF.

This clonotype has more than one count but fewer than ten. The chain recombines TRBV6-1 with TRBJ2-7; D possibly corresponds to TRBD1 (6 bases). The V gene's germline CDR1 is MNHNS and CDR2 SASEGT. The ends were cut back, 0 bases at V and 5 bases at J, with 11 bases in the middle. This CDR3 comprises 14 residues. This CDR3 reads CASSEAGRGNEQYV. DNA of the CDR3: TGTGCCAGCAGTGAAGCGGGCAGGGGCAACGAGCAGTACGTC.

This clonotype was detected only a few times. Sequence at one end of the junction differs from germline and may be a read error. The chain has TRBV6-2 or TRBV6-3 and TRBJ2-7; no reliable D call. Germline V lookup: CDR1 MNHEY, CDR2 SVGEGT. The CDR3 is 14 amino acids. In DNA, the CDR3 is TGTGCCAGCATTTACCAGATGCTAAATTACGAGCAGTACTTC. Amino acid sequence: CASIYQMLNYEQYF.

V and J are TRBV20-1 and TRBJ2-1; 7 bases map to TRBD1. Germline V gene lookup returns CDR1 DFQATT and CDR2 SNEGSKA (reference sequence). The CDR3 is 13 residues long. J was trimmed by 12 bases and V by 5 bases; bases with no gene match: 13. The CDR3 spells CSAGGQAQQGQFF. The CDR3 DNA follows: TGCAGTGCTGGAGGACAGGCCCAACAGGGGCAGTTCTTC.

The chain is built from TRBV7-9 and TRBJ2-7; 12 bases agree with TRBD1. The germline CDR1 and CDR2 sequences are SEHNR and FQNEAQ (reference sequence). The CDR3 loop spans 15 amino acids. J was trimmed by 3 bases and V by 5 bases; bases with no gene match: 5. The CDR3 DNA reads as TGTGCCAGCAGCCCCGGGACAGGGGGCAACTACGAGCAGTACGTC. This codes for CASSPGTGGNYEQYV.

This chain connects TRBV7-8 to TRBJ2-1, with 9 bases aligning to TRBD1. The CDR3 is 15 residues long. V lost 6 bases to trimming and J lost 2 bases; unmatched junction nucleotides: 5. Germline CDR1 and CDR2: SGHVS and FQNEAQ. CDR3 coding DNA: TGTGCCAGCAGAAGCGACAGGGGGACCTACAATGAGCAGTTCTTC. Translation: CASRSDRGTYNEQFF. Full variable domain (missing parts from reference TRBV7-8 and TRBJ2-1): GAGVSQSPRYKVAKRGQDVALRCDPISGHVSLFWYQQALGQGPEFLTYFQNEAQLDKSGLPSDRFFAERPEGSVSTLKIQRTQQEDSAVYLCASRSDRGTYNEQFFGPGTRLTVL.

This clonotype was detected only a few times. The chain links TRBV12-3 or TRBV12-4 to TRBJ2-5; D gene unclear. V lost 5 bases to trimming and J lost 7 bases, with 8 bases between them. The CDR3 extends over 11 amino acids. CDR3 residues: CASSSPGTQYF. CDR3 DNA: TGTGCCAGCAGTAGCCCGGGGACCCAGTACTTC.

This chain links TRBV5-1 with TRBJ1-1, with 10 bases that match TRBD1. V trimming: 2 bases; J trimming: 6 bases; junction bases outside the gene matches: 4. There are 14 residues in the CDR3. The germline V gene encodes CDR1 SGHRS and CDR2 YFSETQ. This CDR3 is CASSFDRGLAEAFF. The CDR3 DNA reads as TGCGCCAGCAGCTTTGACAGGGGGCTCGCTGAAGCTTTCTTT.

V usage is TRBV20-1 and J usage is TRBJ2-3; the match to TRBD2 covers 12 bases. The germline V gene encodes CDR1 DFQATT and CDR2 SNEGSKA (reference sequence). This CDR3 comprises 13 residues. Unmatched junction bases numbered 5, after V lost 6 bases and J lost 7 bases. The CDR3 nucleotides read TGCAGTGCCCTAGCGGGAGGGCCGAATACGCAGTATTTT. Its translation: CSALAGGPNTQYF.

This clonotype showed up just a few times. The V gene is TRBV28, the J gene TRBJ2-5, with TRBD2 matching 7 bases. The CDR3 is 15 amino acids. V lost 3 bases to trimming and J lost 5 bases; unmatched junction nucleotides: 9. The germline CDR1 and CDR2 sequences are MDHEN and SYDVKM. The CDR3 loop is CASSFLSREGETQYF. CDR3 DNA: TGTGCCAGCAGTTTTTTATCCAGGGAGGGGGAGACCCAGTACTTC. Supplemented by reference TRBV28 and TRBJ2-5, the full variable domain reads DVKVTQSSRYLVKRTGEKVFLECVQDMDHENMFWYRQDPGLGLRLIYFSYDVKMKEKGDIPEGYSVSREKKERFSLILESASTNQTSMYLCASSFLSREGETQYFGPGTRLLVL.

J is TRBJ2-3 and V is TRBV5-4, with D maybe TRBD2 (5 bases). The V end lost 1 base, the J end lost 6 bases, and 15 bases lay between the germline ends. The germline gives CDR1 SGHNT, CDR2 YYREEE (reference sequence). This CDR3 is built from 15 residues. CDR3 sequence (DNA): TGTGCCAGCAGCTTGTTAGTAGCGCCCTACGATACGCAGTATTTT. It specifies CASSLLVAPYDTQYF.

The chain has TRBV5-1 and TRBJ2-3; the D gene is possibly TRBD2 (7 bases). The germline CDR1 and CDR2 sequences are SGHRS and YFSETQ. Trimming stripped 0 bases from V and 8 bases from J, with 16 bases between. The CDR3 has 15 amino acids. CDR3 loop: CASSLEAGAESTQYF. CDR3 bases: TGCGCCAGCAGCTTGGAGGCGGGGGCGGAGAGTACGCAGTATTTT.

The J gene is TRBJ2-3, the V gene TRBV6-2 or TRBV6-3, with 9 nucleotides matching TRBD2. Germline V gives CDR1 MNHEY, CDR2 SVGEGT. The length of the CDR3 is 16 residues. The ends lost 2 bases at V and 5 bases at J; junction bases unmatched: 8. CDR3: CASSYKWGSGRDTQYF. The CDR3 DNA sequence: TGTGCCAGCAGTTACAAATGGGGTAGCGGGAGAGATACGCAGTATTTT.

The V and J genes are TRBV7-9 and TRBJ2-3; 9 bases match TRBD1. CDR1 is SEHNR and CDR2 is FQNEAQ in the germline V gene (reference sequence). The CDR3 sequence is 16 residues long. After removal of 1 base from V and 3 bases from J, the junction contained 5 bases not matched to a gene. The CDR3, as DNA: TGTGCCAGCAGCTTAGATCCGGGACAGGGAACAGATACGCAGTATTTT. Protein: CASSLDPGQGTDTQYF.

This clonotype was picked up a small number of times. This chain uses TRBV11-1 with TRBJ2-5; D is possibly TRBD1 (7 bases). Germline CDR1 reads SGHAT; CDR2 reads FQDESV (reference sequence). V gave up 5 bases and J gave up 2 bases, with 18 bases separating them. The CDR3 sequence is 16 residues long. The CDR3 DNA follows: TGTGCCAGCAGCCCGCGGGGACAGAAGTTGCAAGAGACCCAGTACTTC. Translated: CASSPRGQKLQETQYF.

The chain carries TRBV10-2 and TRBJ2-7; tentatively, D is TRBD1 (5 bases). V was pared by 11 bases and J by 2 bases, with 19 bases between. Germline V gene sequence: CDR1 WSHSY, CDR2 SAAADI. The CDR3 has 14 amino acids. The CDR3, as DNA: TGCGCCGGGTTTGACCGCAGGACAACCTACGAGCAGTACGTC. It is translated as CAGFDRRTTYEQYV.

This clonotype was counted many times. V usage is TRBV7-2 and J usage is TRBJ2-5, with a tentative D call TRBD1 (5 bases). The CDR3 spans 14 residues. V was trimmed by 3 bases and J by 1 base, leaving 9 bases between them. From germline, CDR1 is SGHTA and CDR2 FQGNSA. This chain's CDR3 is CASSFIQVQETQYF. As DNA, the CDR3 is TGTGCCAGCAGCTTTATACAGGTCCAAGAGACCCAGTACTTC.

The chain employs TRBV7-2 and TRBJ2-5, with TRBD2 matching 11 bases. The CDR3 covers 15 residues. Per the germline V gene, CDR1 is SGHTA and CDR2 is FQGNSA. V shed 4 bases and J 5 bases; nucleotides not matched to a gene: 6. CDR3 sequence: CASSWLAGGYETQYF. CDR3 bases: TGTGCCAGCAGCTGGCTAGCGGGAGGTTACGAGACCCAGTACTTC.

The rearrangement joins TRBV5-1 to TRBJ1-1, with D possibly matching TRBD1 (6 bases). Germline values: CDR1 SGHRS, CDR2 YFSETQ. The V end lost 5 bases, the J end lost 4 bases, and 15 bases lay between the germline ends. This CDR3 has 14 residues. In DNA form, the CDR3 reads TGCGCCAGCAGTAATACAGGGATGGGCACTGAAGCTTTCTTT. The encoded protein is CASSNTGMGTEAFF.

The chain combines TRBV29-1 with TRBJ1-2, with D hard to call. The CDR3 has 15 amino acids. The germline V gene encodes CDR1 SQVTM and CDR2 ANQGSEA. V lost 1 base and J lost 1, with 13 bases in between. The CDR3 nucleotides read TGCAGCGTTGAAGGAGCCAGAGAAGTTAACTATGGCTACACCTTC. The encoded protein is CSVEGAREVNYGYTF.

This clonotype has just a few counts. The V and J genes are TRBV6-2 or TRBV6-3 and TRBJ2-1, with D perhaps TRBD1 or TRBD2 (5 bases each). Looked up from germline, CDR1 is MNHEY and CDR2 is SVGEGT. V lost 2 bases and J lost 4, with 15 bases in between. The CDR3 length is 16 residues. CDR3 sequence (DNA): TGTGCCAGCAGTTACCGGGGCGGGTTCCTTTACAATGAGCAGTTCTTC. Residues: CASSYRGGFLYNEQFF.

The rearrangement links TRBV30 to TRBJ2-7; D is ambiguous. This CDR3 has 12 amino acids. Trimming cost V 4 bases and J 6 bases, with 13 bases left between them. Germline CDR1 and CDR2: GTSNPN and SVGIG (reference sequence). CDR3 residues: CAWINLSGEQYF. The CDR3 region has the DNA TGTGCCTGGATTAATTTAAGTGGCGAGCAGTACTTC.

At least ten counts were recorded for this clonotype. This chain uses TRBV6-5 with TRBJ2-3; a weak D match, TRBD2 (5 bases). The CDR3 totals 15 residues. Germline CDR1 and CDR2: MNHEY and SVGAGI. The germline V and J ends were trimmed by 0 bases and 3 bases, with 10 bases remaining between them. The CDR3 sequence is CASSYSTTGTDTQYF. The CDR3 DNA sequence: TGTGCCAGCAGTTACTCGACTACGGGGACAGATACGCAGTATTTT.

With regard to this clonotype: Sequence at one end of the junction differs from germline and may be a read error. This rearrangement joins TRBV7-7 to TRBJ2-3; possibly TRBD1 for D (5 bases). The germline CDR1 and CDR2 sequences are SSHAT and FNYEAQ (reference sequence). The CDR3 is made up of 14 amino acids. The DNA for the CDR3 is TGTGCTAGCAGCACCCGATTAGGGGCAGATACGCAGTATTTT. Translation: CASSTRLGADTQYF.